This T cell receptor beta chain was sequenced during a study of blood T cell repertoires in COVID-19. Study at large: Specimens from acute and convalescent COVID-19 originated in the United States, Italy and Spain. PBMCs, B-cell-depleted T cells, or T cells provided the cDNA or gDNA that made up the material.

The CDR3 extends over 18 amino acids. Germline V CDR1 and CDR2: SGHRS, YFSETQ. The germline V and J ends were trimmed by 5 bases and 0 bases, with 20 bases remaining between them. In the source study's methods: Reference gene primer amplification gave nucleated cell count estimates. Profiling relied on immunoSEQ multiplex PCR, and the TCRdb table lists in-frame clones only, not all of them. The V and J calls and clone size were taken over from that table, and D and trimming were inferred from the DNA. The sample lists 40,000 to 50,000 clones; roughly nine tenths were seen once. This clonotype originated in a human donor in a cohort sampled during active COVID-19. This chain links TRBV5-1 with TRBJ2-2, with D possibly matching TRBD2 (6 bases). The sample taken for sequencing was peripheral blood. The CDR3 DNA reads TGCGCCAGCAGTTGGCCCTCGGAGGGCCCCGCGAACACCGGGGAGCTGTTTTTT. Encoded protein: CASSWPSEGPANTGELFF.